One and the same sample provided the 19 T cell receptor beta chains below, sequenced in a study of T-cell reconstitution after alpha-beta-depleted transplantation in children. For TCRbeta, the library was prepared with unique molecular identifiers. From the PCR reads, TCRdb called clonotypes with MiXCR, one entry per CDR3 protein. Here the sample spans about 410,000 distinct CDR3 sequences, about 20% being singletons. Specimen: PBMCs from the stem cell graft donor, collected from the stem cell graft. These receptors came from a human donor who donated a stem cell graft to a child with acute myeloid leukemia.

The chain joins TRBV2 to TRBJ2-5, with 7 bases fitting TRBD2. Trimming took 9 bases from V and 5 from J; bases not matched to a gene: 6. Germline CDR1 SNHLY, CDR2 FYNNEI. CDR3 length equals 12 residues. Here the CDR3 reads CASHRGGETQYF. The CDR3 nucleotides are TGTGCCAGTCATAGGGGAGGGGAGACCCAGTACTTC.

The CDR3 DNA is TGTGCCAGCAGTCCACTGGACAGGGGGAATCAGCCCCAGCATTTT. Its protein product is CASSPLDRGNQPQHF. The chain carries TRBV6-1 and TRBJ1-5; 10 bases map to TRBD1. This CDR3 comprises 15 residues. The V gene end was trimmed by 5 bases and the J gene end by 4 bases; junction bases not matched to a gene: 5. Germline V gives CDR1 MNHNS, CDR2 SASEGT.

The CDR3 sequence is CASSYTPPGAQETQYF. DNA of the CDR3: TGTGCCAGCAGTTACACCCCCCCGGGAGCCCAAGAGACCCAGTACTTC. The chain uses TRBV6-5 and TRBJ2-5; a possible D gene is TRBD2 (6 bases). The CDR3 length is 16 residues. Germline CDR1 reads MNHEY; CDR2 reads SVGAGI. Trimming took off 2 bases at V and 1 base at J, with 14 bases between the two ends.

This clonotype has more than one count but fewer than ten. The rearrangement joins TRBV4-1 to TRBJ2-1; D call uncertain. The CDR3 spans 13 residues. V lost 1 base and J 5 bases, leaving 6 bases between the germline ends. Germline V gene data show CDR1 as MGHRA and CDR2 as YSYEKL. The CDR3 region is CASSQVSNNEQFF. The CDR3 DNA is TGCGCCAGCAGCCAAGTATCAAACAATGAGCAGTTCTTC.

This clonotype was counted only a few times. The chain is built from TRBV29-1 and TRBJ2-1, with 7 bases fitting TRBD1. The J segment lost 5 bases and the V segment lost 3 bases, leaving 4 bases of the junction unmatched. CDR1 is SQVTM and CDR2 is ANQGSEA in the germline V gene. This CDR3 has 13 amino acids. For the CDR3, the DNA is TGCAGCGTTGATAGGGGGCTGGACAATGAGCAGTTCTTC. This translates into CSVDRGLDNEQFF.

V usage is TRBV28 and J usage is TRBJ2-5, with 8 bases fitting TRBD1. J gave up 5 bases and V 7 bases, and 12 bases lay outside the gene matches. Looked up from germline, CDR1 is MDHEN and CDR2 is SYDVKM. The CDR3 sequence is 15 residues long. The CDR3 DNA reads TGTGCCAGCACCGGGTGGGCAGGGGGCGGGGAGACCCAGTACTTC. It yields the protein CASTGWAGGGETQYF.

This clonotype has more than one count but fewer than ten. V and J are TRBV15 and TRBJ2-7; D tentatively fits TRBD1 or TRBD2 (5 bases each). The CDR3 is 16 amino acids. Trimming removed 2 bases from V and 0 bases from J, with 14 bases in between. CDR1 LNHNV and CDR2 YYDKDF come from the germline V gene (reference sequence). CDR3 DNA sequence: TGTGCCACCAGCAGATACCGGGACGGACCCTCCTACGAGCAGTACTTC. It yields the protein CATSRYRDGPSYEQYF.

The gene calls are TRBV4-3 and TRBJ2-3; 12 positions agree with TRBD2. The germline CDR1 and CDR2 sequences are LGHNA and YSLEER. The CDR3 sequence is 16 residues long. Trimming removed 3 bases from V and 2 bases from J; junction bases left unmatched: 3. DNA of the CDR3: TGCGCCAGCAGCCAGTCTAGCGGGAGGGACACAGATACGCAGTATTTT. Residues: CASSQSSGRDTDTQYF.

The sample holds many counts of this clonotype. The rearrangement joins TRBV20-1 to TRBJ2-3; 10 nucleotides align to TRBD2. The CDR3 totals 15 residues. Germline lookup yields CDR1 DFQATT and CDR2 SNEGSKA (reference sequence). The V segment lost 3 bases and the J segment 3 bases; nucleotides outside the gene matches: 6. CDR3 region: CSASSLAGDTDTQYF. Here the CDR3 DNA reads TGCAGTGCTAGTTCGCTAGCGGGGGATACAGATACGCAGTATTTT.

About this clonotype: A junction boundary mismatches the germline segment, possibly from a read error. The chain carries TRBV6-1 and TRBJ2-2; TRBD1 might be the D (5 bases). CDR1 is MNHNS and CDR2 is SASEGT in the germline V gene. The CDR3 has 14 residues. The CDR3 sequence: CASSEGVETGELFF. CDR3 nucleotide sequence: TGTGCCAGCAGCGAAGGGGTCGAAACCGGGGAGCTGTTTTTT.

This clonotype occurred a few times. The V gene is TRBV6-5, the J gene TRBJ2-5; D is ambiguous. The V end was cut by 0 bases, the J end by 2 bases, with 7 bases between. This CDR3 contains 14 residues. Germline assignment: CDR1 MNHEY and CDR2 SVGAGI. CDR3 region: CASSYSPKQETQYF. CDR3 in DNA: TGTGCCAGCAGTTACTCGCCCAAACAAGAGACCCAGTACTTC.

This clonotype has just a few counts. This rearrangement joins TRBV20-1 to TRBJ2-7, with 7 bases lining up with TRBD2. Per germline, CDR1 DFQATT and CDR2 SNEGSKA (reference sequence). The CDR3 spans 15 residues. V lost 6 bases to trimming and J lost 0 bases; unmatched junction nucleotides: 11. CDR3 nucleotide sequence: TGCAGTGCGGATAAACCCCGGGACTACTCCTACGAGCAGTACTTC. This codes for CSADKPRDYSYEQYF.

This clonotype was observed at least ten times. The V call is TRBV10-3, the J call TRBJ2-1, with 10 bases fitting TRBD2. The CDR3 consists of 18 residues. V shed 6 bases, J shed 10 bases, and the junction held 21 bases outside the gene matches. Germline V gives CDR1 ENHRY, CDR2 SYGVKD. CDR3 bases: TGTGCCATCAGCGTACTAGAGCGGGAGGGCCTCTTCCTTCAGGAGCAGTTCTTC. It encodes CAISVLEREGLFLQEQFF.

The sample holds a few counts of this clonotype. The CDR3 reads CASSQDRSTEAFF. Written as DNA, the CDR3 is TGCGCCAGCAGCCAGGATAGGAGCACTGAAGCTTTCTTT. The chain recombines TRBV4-3 with TRBJ1-1; D gene uncertain. Looked up from germline, CDR1 is LGHNA and CDR2 is YSLEER. V dropped 3 bases and J dropped 4 bases, with 9 bases sitting between them. The CDR3 is made up of 13 amino acids.

The V and J genes are TRBV7-9 and TRBJ1-1; TRBD1 might be the D (6 bases). In germline, CDR1 is SEHNR, CDR2 FQNEAQ (reference sequence). V gave up 4 bases and J gave up 2 bases, with 11 bases separating them. The CDR3 loop spans 14 amino acids. In DNA, the CDR3 is TGTGCCAGCAGCTCACACAGGGCAAACACTGAAGCTTTCTTT. Translated: CASSSHRANTEAFF. Full variable domain (outside the CDR3, taken from reference TRBV7-9 and TRBJ1-1): DTGVSQNPRHKITKRGQNVTFRCDPISEHNRLYWYRQTLGQGPEFLTYFQNEAQLEKSRLLSDRFSAERPKGSFSTLEIQRTEQGDSAMYLCASSSHRANTEAFFGQGTRLTVV.

This clonotype occurred many times. V is TRBV20-1 and J is TRBJ2-1; 11 positions match TRBD2. The CDR3 has 16 amino acids. Trimming removed 4 bases from V and 7 bases from J; junction bases left unmatched: 12. Germline V gene data show CDR1 as DFQATT and CDR2 as SNEGSKA (reference sequence). CDR3 amino acids: CSANRLAGRARNEQFF. CDR3 DNA sequence: TGCAGTGCTAACCGACTAGCGGGGAGGGCTAGAAATGAGCAGTTCTTC.

This clonotype has ten or more counts. V is TRBV20-1 and J is TRBJ2-5; no definite D call. Deletions cut 5 bases from V and 7 bases from J, with 8 bases between. The CDR3 extends over 10 amino acids. The germline gives CDR1 DFQATT, CDR2 SNEGSKA (reference sequence). The CDR3 DNA reads as TGCAGTGCTCCCGTGCTGACCCAGTACTTC. Protein: CSAPVLTQYF.

The gene calls are TRBV7-3 and TRBJ1-6; D unresolved. CDR1 is SGHTA and CDR2 is FQGTGA in the germline V gene. This CDR3 is built from 14 residues. V was shortened by 4 bases and J by 2 bases, with 6 bases between the two germline ends. CDR3: CASSSDPYNSPLHF. CDR3 DNA sequence: TGTGCCAGCAGCTCGGACCCCTATAATTCACCCCTCCACTTT.

The genes are TRBV7-8 and TRBJ1-5; TRBD1 agrees at 7 bases. V was clipped by 6 bases and J by 4 bases; unmatched bases: 6. Germline-derived CDR1 and CDR2 are SGHVS and FQNEAQ. CDR3 size: 14 residues. The CDR3 protein is CASRVGTANQPQHF. The CDR3 DNA reads TGTGCCAGCAGGGTGGGGACAGCGAATCAGCCCCAGCATTTT.